This passage covers 5 T cell receptor beta chains from one sample sequenced in a study of blood T cell repertoires in COVID-19 (dated by TCRdb to the early 2020s). Receptors were amplified or captured by the immunoSEQ multiplex PCR assay. Here the immuneACCESS table is served through TCRdb, limited to in-frame sequences with V and J called. Missing clones are a known gap in these copies; in checked studies unresolved V genes cover under half, and the rest lacks a known reason. This sample has around 140,000 clones in its table, and roughly three quarters of those were observed once. The ten top clones hold less than 2.5% of the sample. The sample taken for sequencing was peripheral blood. These receptors were obtained from a woman aged 60 to 75 with acute or convalescent COVID-19.

The chain carries TRBV11-3 and TRBJ2-1; 10 bases fit TRBD2. Trimming cost V 5 bases and J 4 bases; bases outside gene matches: 5. CDR3 length: 15 amino acids. Germline lookup yields CDR1 SGHNT and CDR2 YENEEA. CDR3 DNA sequence: TGTGCCAGCAGCCAACTAGCGGGATCTTACAATGAGCAGTTCTTC. Translating it yields CASSQLAGSYNEQFF. Full variable domain (rest looked up from reference TRBV11-3 and TRBJ2-1): EAGVVQSPRYKIIEKKQPVAFWCNPISGHNTLYWYLQNLGQGPELLIRYENEEAVDDSQLPKDRFSAERLKGVDSTLKIQPAELGDSAVYLCASSQLAGSYNEQFFGPGTRLTVL.

The chain carries TRBV2 and TRBJ2-4; 15 nucleotides match TRBD2. The CDR3 consists of 19 residues. V lost 5 bases to trimming and J lost 0 bases; unmatched junction nucleotides: 8. CDR1 and CDR2 (germline): SNHLY, FYNNEI. The CDR3 here is CASSRTSGRALLAKNIQYF. CDR3 DNA: TGTGCCAGCAGTCGGACTAGCGGGAGGGCCCTGCTAGCCAAAAACATTCAGTACTTC.

This clone was counted between two and nine times. The rearrangement links TRBV5-1 to TRBJ2-7; 10 bases map to TRBD2. This CDR3 comprises 16 residues. Per germline, CDR1 SGHRS and CDR2 YFSETQ. V dropped 1 base and J dropped 1; count of bases not matched to a gene: 5. CDR3 in amino acids: CASSLTSGTLSYEQYF. The CDR3 DNA follows: TGCGCCAGCAGCTTGACTAGCGGGACCCTATCCTACGAGCAGTACTTC.

The chain joins TRBV7-9 to TRBJ1-5; possibly TRBD1 for D (6 bases). The CDR3 spans 12 residues. With 6 bases removed from V and 5 bases from J, the gap between germline ends came to 8 bases. Germline V lookup: CDR1 SEHNR, CDR2 FQNEAQ (reference sequence). The CDR3, as DNA: TGTGCCAGCAGTGCAGGGGATCAGCCCCAGCATTTT. This translates into CASSAGDQPQHF.

The J gene is TRBJ2-2, the V gene TRBV6-5; 8 nucleotides agree with TRBD1. CDR3 size: 14 residues. V dropped 6 bases and J dropped 5; count of bases not matched to a gene: 5. Germline V CDR1 and CDR2: MNHEY, SVGAGI. In nucleotides, the CDR3 is TGTGCCAGCAGGTGGACAGGGAGAACCGGGGAGCTGTTTTTT. It codes for CASRWTGRTGELFF.